The rows below give T cell receptor beta chains drawn from one sample of a study of blood T cell repertoires in COVID-19. Measured with immunoSEQ multiplex PCR; TCRdb has only the in-frame clones, and not every one. The sample records about 86,000 clones, 87% being singletons. Sequences were obtained from peripheral blood. The receptor source for this set is a human donor in a cohort sampled during active COVID-19. The CDR3 runs from the conserved cysteine through the conserved F or W. The D gene is left open where the match is weak. Where a row states a size, it is once, few, many or the class of an expanded clone; other rows omit it.

TRBV3-1/TRBV3-2	few	TRBD1	TRBJ1-5	CASSPTQGQGANQPQHF	TGTGCCAGCAGCCCCACCCAGGGTCAGGGGGCCAATCAGCCCCAGCATTTT
TRBV18	-	-	TRBJ1-5	CASSIGGDQPQHF	TGTGCCAGCTCAATTGGAGGGGATCAGCCCCAGCATTTT
TRBV27	-	TRBD2	TRBJ2-7	CASSLNGAGGYEQYF	TGTGCCAGCAGTTTAAATGGGGCGGGAGGCTACGAGCAGTACTTC
TRBV28	-	TRBD2	TRBJ2-1	CASSFSGGSNEQFF	TGTGCCAGCAGTTTCAGCGGGGGAAGCAATGAGCAGTTCTTC
TRBV11-2	-	-	TRBJ1-1	CASSPRAAEAFF	TGTGCCAGCAGCCCCCGCGCGGCCGAAGCTTTCTTT
TRBV28	-	-	TRBJ1-2	CASTSNRAGGYTF	TGTGCCAGCACCTCCAACAGGGCGGGTGGCTACACCTTC
TRBV4-2	-	TRBD1	TRBJ1-1	CASSPKGQVGAEAFF	TGTGCCAGCAGCCCGAAAGGACAGGTGGGCGCCGAAGCTTTCTTT
TRBV6-5	-	-	TRBJ2-7	CASSSLTGYEQYF	TGTGCCAGCAGTTCCCTCACAGGGTACGAGCAGTACTTC
TRBV7-9	-	TRBD1	TRBJ1-2	CASSFPLDRVRGYTF	TGTGCCAGCAGCTTCCCCCTTGACAGGGTGCGTGGCTACACCTTC
TRBV3-1/TRBV3-2	once	-	TRBJ2-2	CASSPGQGVGGTGELFF	TGTGCCAGCAGCCCCGGACAAGGGGTGGGAGGCACCGGGGAGCTGTTTTTT
TRBV6-5	-	-	TRBJ2-7	CASSYSERVGYEQYF	TGTGCCAGCAGTTACTCGGAGAGGGTAGGGTACGAGCAGTACTTC
TRBV5-4	-	-	TRBJ2-7	CASSLKANEQYF	TGTGCCAGCAGCTTGAAAGCGAACGAGCAGTACTTC
TRBV7-3	-	TRBD1	TRBJ2-7	CASSASGTGADYEQYF	TGTGCCAGCAGCGCCTCCGGGACAGGGGCTGACTACGAGCAGTACTTC